Listed below are T cell receptor beta chains from one sample, sequenced in a study of response to subunit inactivated influenza vaccine. Each CDR3 protein gets one entry after TCRdb re-called the RT-PCR reads with MiXCR. There are 610,000 or so distinct CDR3 sequences in the sample; 14% occur only once, and roughly 10% lies in the top ten. Sequenced material: PBMCs from blood, taken less than 13 days after vaccination. The receptors shown here come from a man in his forties or fifties who received an inactivated influenza vaccine. The CDR3 runs from the conserved cysteine through the conserved F or W. The D gene is left open where the match is weak.

len	d_gene	v_gene	j_gene	CDR3aa
14	TRBD2	TRBV6-2/TRBV6-3	TRBJ2-1	CASSGRTRLTEQFF
17	TRBD1	TRBV5-5	TRBJ1-1	CASSSRQGSGENTEAFF
14	TRBD1	TRBV4-3	TRBJ1-2	CASSQETGAGGYTF
13	.	TRBV5-1	TRBJ2-1	CASSSGPSNEQFF
15	.	TRBV20-1	TRBJ2-5	CSARGPRDLLETQYF
15	TRBD2	TRBV5-1	TRBJ2-7	CASRGTLAGGYEQYF
13	.	TRBV4-3	TRBJ2-5	CASSQESSETQYF
15	TRBD1	TRBV7-2	TRBJ1-1	CASSWLDRGQTEAFF
15	TRBD1	TRBV24-1	TRBJ2-7	CATSGYTGGRYEQYF
12	.	TRBV10-3	TRBJ1-2	CAISDGYYGYTF
14	TRBD1	TRBV2	TRBJ1-2	CASGQASANYGYTF
14	TRBD1	TRBV3-1	TRBJ2-2	CASSRTGSAGELFF
12	.	TRBV5-1	TRBJ2-3	CASSTGQDTQYF
14	.	TRBV20-1	TRBJ2-7	CSAGSWAGSYEQYF
15	TRBD2	TRBV20-1	TRBJ2-3	CSAGGLAGVSDTQYF
14	.	TRBV20-1	TRBJ1-1	CSARDRTGNTEAFF
16	.	TRBV20-1	TRBJ1-5	CSASVLSGTADQPQHF
17	TRBD2	TRBV7-8	TRBJ2-3	CASSLRLAGTRTDTQYF
17	TRBD2	TRBV10-3	TRBJ2-2	CAISDSAGADLTGELFF
15	.	TRBV20-1	TRBJ2-2	CSARVLALGTGELFF
13	.	TRBV7-9	TRBJ1-1	CASSLGGGSEAFF
14	TRBD1	TRBV12-3/TRBV12-4	TRBJ1-2	CASSPQGIPHGYTF
13	.	TRBV20-1	TRBJ1-5	CSAKDPQGQPQHF
14	TRBD1	TRBV28	TRBJ2-7	CASRTGTASYEQYF
17	TRBD2	TRBV27	TRBJ2-7	CASSLSRGLAGVGEQYF
18	TRBD2	TRBV5-5	TRBJ2-5	CASSLSLVPRGGQETQYF
15	TRBD1	TRBV5-1	TRBJ1-2	CASSWDRDPYYGYTF
17	TRBD2	TRBV2	TRBJ2-5	CASSKLTSTSGEETQYF
15	TRBD1	TRBV4-3	TRBJ1-2	CASSLDRVVTYGYTF
17	.	TRBV4-3	TRBJ1-1	CASSQDGKRAGLPEAFF
16	.	TRBV28	TRBJ1-5	CASRNRKTGQNQPQHF
14	.	TRBV5-1	TRBJ2-3	CASKGDPSTDTQYF
15	.	TRBV4-3	TRBJ1-6	CASSQDPGRDSPLHF
18	TRBD2	TRBV6-2/TRBV6-3	TRBJ2-7	CASSQGTSGTLTIYEQYF
13	TRBD1	TRBV5-1	TRBJ2-1	CASSTGTDNEQFF
14	.	TRBV20-1	TRBJ2-6	CSAPGNSGANVLTF
13	.	TRBV3-1	TRBJ2-7	CASSQQMGSEQYF
16	.	TRBV4-3	TRBJ2-2	CASSQAPQGNTGELFF
15	TRBD2	TRBV9	TRBJ2-1	CASSAGTSGRNEQFF